A selection of T cell receptor beta chains follows, all from one sample in a study of control samples from healthy donors and cancer patients. The method was immunoSEQ multiplex PCR; TCRdb's version includes in-frame clones alone and lacks a portion of them. Of 90,000 or so clones in the sample, about 88% were seen once. What was sequenced was blood. The receptors stem from a woman in her 50s in good health. CDR3s include the opening cysteine and the closing phenylalanine or tryptophan. A D gene is named only where the DNA matches it firmly. Rows may omit the clone size; those that give it use once, few, many or a size class.

j_gene	abundance	d_gene	v_gene	CDR3nt	CDR3aa
TRBJ1-3	NA	NA	TRBV28	TGTGCCAGCAGTTTAAGGCAGGGCGACACCATATATTTT	CASSLRQGDTIYF
TRBJ2-3	NA	NA	TRBV4-3	TGCGCCAGCAGCCAAGTTGGCATAGCGGATACGCAGTATTTT	CASSQVGIADTQYF
TRBJ2-7	NA	TRBD2	TRBV5-4	TGTGCCAGCAGCTCGGGACTAGCAGCCTACGAGCAGTACTTC	CASSSGLAAYEQYF
TRBJ2-7	few	TRBD1	TRBV5-1	TGCGCCAGCAGCGAAAGACAGGGAACGTCCTACGAGCAGTACTTC	CASSERQGTSYEQYF
TRBJ2-5	NA	NA	TRBV6-1	TGTGCCAGCAGTGAAGGGACAGTTGGGACCCAGTACTTC	CASSEGTVGTQYF
TRBJ2-5	NA	NA	TRBV5-4	TGTGCCAGCAGCTTGCGGACAGCAGGCCAAGAGACCCAGTACTTC	CASSLRTAGQETQYF
TRBJ2-5	NA	NA	TRBV2	TGTGCCAGCAGTGAAAGTACTAGCCGGGAGACCCAGTACTTC	CASSESTSRETQYF
TRBJ2-6	NA	TRBD2	TRBV6-6	TGTGCCAGCAGTGACCCGGGGGGGCGCGCCAACGTCCTGACTTTC	CASSDPGGRANVLTF
TRBJ2-7	NA	NA	TRBV7-9	TGTGCCAGCAGCCCTCTCTTGACGGGGACCTACGAGCAGTACTTC	CASSPLLTGTYEQYF
TRBJ1-1	NA	NA	TRBV2	TGTGCCAGCATGCGGGAGTTAATTGTGGACACTGAAGCTTTCTTT	CASMRELIVDTEAFF
TRBJ1-1	NA	TRBD1	TRBV28	TGTGCCAGCCGAACCATTACGGGGACAGATCTCTTT	CASRTITGTDLF
TRBJ2-7	NA	NA	TRBV12-3/TRBV12-4	TGTGCCAGCAGGGGCAGCAACTACGAGCAGTACTTC	CASRGSNYEQYF
TRBJ2-6	many	NA	TRBV10-3	TGTGCCATCAGTGCGGGGGAGGATGGGGCCAACGTCCTGACTTTC	CAISAGEDGANVLTF
TRBJ1-2	NA	NA	TRBV5-1	TGCGCCAGCAGCCCAGGGACCCTGGAGGGCTATGGCTACACCTTC	CASSPGTLEGYGYTF
TRBJ2-2	NA	TRBD2	TRBV7-2	TGTGCCAGCAGCTTAGCGGGCTGGCGGCTAGCGGGAGGTCCGAACACCGGGGAGCTGTTTTTT	CASSLAGWRLAGGPNTGELFF
TRBJ2-3	NA	NA	TRBV10-3	TGTGCCATCAGTGACCCCCAGGCAGGGCGCACAGATACGCAGTATTTT	CAISDPQAGRTDTQYF
TRBJ2-7	NA	NA	TRBV27	TGTGCCAGCAGTTTAGTTGCCGGGACCACCCCCTACGAGCAGTACTTC	CASSLVAGTTPYEQYF